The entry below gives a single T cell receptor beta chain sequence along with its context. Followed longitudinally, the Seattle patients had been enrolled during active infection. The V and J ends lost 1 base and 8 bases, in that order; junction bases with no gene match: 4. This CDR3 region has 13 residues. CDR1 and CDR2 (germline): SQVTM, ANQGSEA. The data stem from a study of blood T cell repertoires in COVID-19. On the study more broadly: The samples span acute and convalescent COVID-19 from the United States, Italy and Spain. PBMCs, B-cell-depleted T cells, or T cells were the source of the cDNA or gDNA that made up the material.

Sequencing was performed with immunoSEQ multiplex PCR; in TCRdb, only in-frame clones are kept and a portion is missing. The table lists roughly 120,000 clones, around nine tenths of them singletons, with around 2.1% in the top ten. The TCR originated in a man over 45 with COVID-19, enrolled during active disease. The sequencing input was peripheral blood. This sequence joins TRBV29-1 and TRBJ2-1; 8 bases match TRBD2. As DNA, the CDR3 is TGCAGCGTTGAAGCGGGAGGGAGACATGAGCAGTTCTTC. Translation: CSVEAGGRHEQFF.